One and the same sample provided the 9 T cell receptor beta chains below, sequenced in a study of cytomegalovirus exposure and HLA in healthy donors. Sequencing was performed with immunoSEQ multiplex PCR; in TCRdb, only in-frame clones are kept and a portion is missing. Of about 130,000 clones listed, roughly nine tenths are singletons. Sequences were obtained from PBMCs. These receptors came from a woman aged 18-30 years in good health and CMV-seronegative.

The chain is built from TRBV5-4 and TRBJ1-2, with 9 bases aligning to TRBD1. The CDR3 contains 15 residues. Germline lookup yields CDR1 SGHNT and CDR2 YYREEE (reference sequence). V lost 9 bases, J lost 6 bases, and 15 bases stayed unmatched. The DNA for the CDR3 is TGTGCCACATCATCGAACCGGGACAGGGAGAATGGCTACACCTTC. Translated, it gives CATSSNRDRENGYTF.

The chain couples TRBV9 to TRBJ2-5; D is ambiguous. The CDR3 length is 12 residues. Germline V lookup: CDR1 SGDLS, CDR2 YYNGEE. Between the trimmed V and J ends, which lost 3 bases and 7 bases, there was a span of 10 bases. In nucleotides, the CDR3 is TGTGCCAGCAGCGGTGCTTCGGGGACCCAGTACTTC. Its protein is CASSGASGTQYF.

This chain uses TRBV5-4 with TRBJ2-3; 12 bases line up with TRBD2. The CDR3 sequence is 20 residues long. Germline CDR1 SGHNT, CDR2 YYREEE (reference sequence). Trimming cost V 2 bases and J 5 bases; bases outside gene matches: 18. CDR3 residues: CASSLGYVARTSGNLDTQYF. In DNA form, the CDR3 reads TGTGCCAGCAGCTTAGGTTACGTCGCGAGGACTAGCGGGAATCTAGATACGCAGTATTTT.

This clone was observed a single time. This chain connects TRBV27 to TRBJ1-2; 8 bases match TRBD1. Germline V gene lookup returns CDR1 MNHEY and CDR2 SMNVEV (reference sequence). V lost 3 bases, J lost 5 bases, and 11 bases stayed unmatched. The CDR3 is 16 amino acids. CDR3 sequence: CASSFGGTGYMYGYTF. CDR3 nucleotide sequence: TGTGCCAGCAGTTTCGGAGGGACAGGTTATATGTATGGCTACACCTTC.

The chain joins TRBV7-8 to TRBJ1-1, with a tentative D call TRBD1 (6 bases). V gave up 5 bases and J gave up 1 base, with 14 bases separating them. The CDR3 spans 15 residues. From germline, CDR1 is SGHVS and CDR2 FQNEAQ. CDR3 sequence: CASSVWTEPNTEAFF. In DNA form, the CDR3 reads TGTGCCAGCAGCGTATGGACAGAACCGAACACTGAAGCTTTCTTT.

The table lists this clone with a count of one. The chain is built from TRBV11-3 and TRBJ2-1, with TRBD2 identical over 7 bases. CDR1 and CDR2 from the germline V gene are SGHNT and YENEEA. Germline trimming cut 7 bases from V and 1 base from J; bases unmatched to any gene: 22. This CDR3 has 20 amino acids. As DNA, the CDR3 is TGTGCCAGCAATAAGCGGCGGGAGTGGGGGGGGAGGTTGTCCTACAATGAGCAGTTCTTC. Its protein product is CASNKRREWGGRLSYNEQFF.

V and J are TRBV5-6 and TRBJ2-7, with 9 bases fitting TRBD2. The CDR3 length is 16 residues. CDR1 is SGHDT and CDR2 is YYEEEE in the germline V gene. The V segment lost 0 bases and the J segment 6 bases; nucleotides outside the gene matches: 10. The CDR3 bases are TGTGCCAGCAGCTTGGCCTTGACTAGCGGCGTTTTCGAGCAGTACTTC. It codes for CASSLALTSGVFEQYF.

This clone was picked up a small number of times. As DNA, the CDR3 is TGTGCCAGCAGTGTCAGGGAGGTCAGTGGCTACACCTTC. It codes for CASSVREVSGYTF. The rearrangement uses TRBV2 and TRBJ1-2; tentatively, D is TRBD1 (5 bases). The germline V gene has CDR1 SNHLY and CDR2 FYNNEI. This CDR3 comprises 13 residues. Trimming took 4 bases from V and 7 from J, leaving 13 bases between them.

The count of this clone is one. Germline is not matched at one junction end, which may reflect a read error. The chain recombines TRBV6-1 with TRBJ1-5; 7 bases match TRBD1. This CDR3 is built from 14 residues. Per germline, CDR1 MNHNS and CDR2 SASEGT. The CDR3 reads CASREGTANQPQHF. Here the CDR3 DNA reads TGTGCCAGCAGGGAAGGGACAGCTAATCAGCCCCAGCATTTT.